This T cell receptor (beta chain) originates from a study of T cell repertoires in cytomegalovirus infection. There are a few counts of this clonotype. Its matching antigen is unknown. Germline V gene sequence: CDR1 SGHVS, CDR2 FNYEAQ. CDR3 size: 16 residues. The trim removed 6 bases at V and 0 bases at J, leaving 4 bases unmatched. Each CDR3 protein is one row after TCRdb ran MiXCR on the reads. This sample has about 740,000 distinct CDR3 sequences, with about 33% found just once. This sequence was found in a human donor in good health (CMV status not recorded). Some clones in this sample may be carry-over from other donors' samples. V gene TRBV7-6 combines with J gene TRBJ2-3; 12 bases fit TRBD2. The sample here was cultured PBMCs, taken from culture after CMV antigen stimulation. The CDR3 here is CASRAGLAGSTDTQYF. The CDR3 DNA reads TGTGCCAGCAGGGCCGGACTAGCGGGGAGCACAGATACGCAGTATTTT.